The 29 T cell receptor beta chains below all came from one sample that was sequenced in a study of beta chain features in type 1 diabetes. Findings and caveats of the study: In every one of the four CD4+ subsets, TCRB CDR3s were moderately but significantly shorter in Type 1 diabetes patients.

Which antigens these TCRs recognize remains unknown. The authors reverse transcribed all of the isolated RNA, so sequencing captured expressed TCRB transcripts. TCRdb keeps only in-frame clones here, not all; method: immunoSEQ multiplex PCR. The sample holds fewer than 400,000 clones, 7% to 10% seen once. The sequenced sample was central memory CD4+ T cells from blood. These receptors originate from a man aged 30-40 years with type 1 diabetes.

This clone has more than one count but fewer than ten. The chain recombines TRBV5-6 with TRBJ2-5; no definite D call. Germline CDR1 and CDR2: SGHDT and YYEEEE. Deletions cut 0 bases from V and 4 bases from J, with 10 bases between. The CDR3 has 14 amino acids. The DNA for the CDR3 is TGTGCCAGCAGCTTGGACAGTGTGGGAGAGACCCAGTACTTC. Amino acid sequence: CASSLDSVGETQYF.

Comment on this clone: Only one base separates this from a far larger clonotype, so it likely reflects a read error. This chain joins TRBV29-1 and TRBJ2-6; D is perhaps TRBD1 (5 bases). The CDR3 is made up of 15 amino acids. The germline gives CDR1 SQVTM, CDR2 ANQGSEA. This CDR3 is CSVKGDHSGANGLTF. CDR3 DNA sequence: TGCAGCGTTAAAGGAGACCACTCTGGGGCCAACGGCCTGACTTTC. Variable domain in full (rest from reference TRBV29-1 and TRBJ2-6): SAVISQKPSRDICQRGTSLTIQCQVDSQVTMMFWYRQQPGQSLTLIATANQGSEATYESGFVIDKFPISRPNLTFSTLTVSNMSPEDSSIYLCSVKGDHSGANGLTFGAGSRLTVL.

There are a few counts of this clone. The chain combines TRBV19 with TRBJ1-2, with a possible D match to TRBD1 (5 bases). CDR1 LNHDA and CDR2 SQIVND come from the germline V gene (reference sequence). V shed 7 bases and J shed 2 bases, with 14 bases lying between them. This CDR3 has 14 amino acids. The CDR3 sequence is CASTLGLLNYGYTF. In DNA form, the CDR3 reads TGTGCCAGTACCCTGGGACTGCTGAACTATGGCTACACCTTC.

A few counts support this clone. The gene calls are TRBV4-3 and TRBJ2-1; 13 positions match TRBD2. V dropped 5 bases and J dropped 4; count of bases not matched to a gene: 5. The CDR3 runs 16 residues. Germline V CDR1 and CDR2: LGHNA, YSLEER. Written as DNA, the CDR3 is TGCGCCAGCAGCTCCCGGACTAGCGGGGGTTACAATGAGCAGTTCTTC. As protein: CASSSRTSGGYNEQFF.

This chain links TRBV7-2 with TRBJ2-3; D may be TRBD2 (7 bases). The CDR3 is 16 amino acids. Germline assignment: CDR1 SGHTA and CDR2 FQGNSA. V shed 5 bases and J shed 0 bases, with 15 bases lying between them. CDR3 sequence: CASSTRGASSTDTQYF. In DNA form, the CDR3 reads TGTGCCAGCAGCACCCGGGGGGCCTCTAGCACAGATACGCAGTATTTT.

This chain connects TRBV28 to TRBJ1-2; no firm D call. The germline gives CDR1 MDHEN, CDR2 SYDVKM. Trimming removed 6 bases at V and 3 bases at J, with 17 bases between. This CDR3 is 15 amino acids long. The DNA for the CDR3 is TGTGCCAGCAGAGGAACTGGGCAGACTTACTATGGCTACACCTTC. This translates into CASRGTGQTYYGYTF.

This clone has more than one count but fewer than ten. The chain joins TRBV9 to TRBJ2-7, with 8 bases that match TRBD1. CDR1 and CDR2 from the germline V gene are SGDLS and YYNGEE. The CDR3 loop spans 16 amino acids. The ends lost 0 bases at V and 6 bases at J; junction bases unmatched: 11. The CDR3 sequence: CASSVAGTGQTGEQYF. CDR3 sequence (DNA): TGTGCCAGCAGCGTAGCGGGGACAGGTCAGACAGGCGAGCAGTACTTC. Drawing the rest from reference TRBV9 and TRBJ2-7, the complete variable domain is DSGVTQTPKHLITATGQRVTLRCSPRSGDLSVYWYQQSLDQGLQFLIQYYNGEERAKGNILERFSAQQFPDLHSELNLSSLELGDSALYFCASSVAGTGQTGEQYFGPGTRLTVT.

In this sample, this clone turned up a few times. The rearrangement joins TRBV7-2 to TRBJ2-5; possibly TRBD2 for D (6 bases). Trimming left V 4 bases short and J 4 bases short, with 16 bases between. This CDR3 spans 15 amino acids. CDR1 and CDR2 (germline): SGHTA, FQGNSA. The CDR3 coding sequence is TGTGCCAGCAGCTACGGAGGCCGGGGAGGAGAGACCCAGTACTTC. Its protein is CASSYGGRGGETQYF.

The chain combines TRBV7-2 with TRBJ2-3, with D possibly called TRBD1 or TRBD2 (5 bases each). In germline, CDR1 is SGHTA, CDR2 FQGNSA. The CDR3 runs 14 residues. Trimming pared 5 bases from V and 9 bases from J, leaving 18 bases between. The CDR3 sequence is CASSNNRGRETQYF. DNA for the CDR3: TGTGCCAGCAGCAATAATCGGGGCCGGGAAACGCAGTATTTT.

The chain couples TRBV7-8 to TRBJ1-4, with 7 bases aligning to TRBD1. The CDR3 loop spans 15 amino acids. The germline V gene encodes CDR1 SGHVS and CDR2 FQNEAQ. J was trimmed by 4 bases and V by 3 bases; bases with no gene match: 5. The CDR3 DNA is TGTGCCAGCAGCTTGGGACAGAGCTTTAATGAAAAACTGTTTTTT. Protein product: CASSLGQSFNEKLFF.

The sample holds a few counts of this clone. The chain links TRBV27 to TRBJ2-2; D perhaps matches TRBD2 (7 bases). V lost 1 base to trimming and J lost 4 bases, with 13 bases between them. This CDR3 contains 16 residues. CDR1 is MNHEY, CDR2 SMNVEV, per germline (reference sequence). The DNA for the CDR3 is TGTGCCAGCAGTTTATATGGGGGGGCGGTCACCGGGGAGCTGTTTTTT. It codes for CASSLYGGAVTGELFF.

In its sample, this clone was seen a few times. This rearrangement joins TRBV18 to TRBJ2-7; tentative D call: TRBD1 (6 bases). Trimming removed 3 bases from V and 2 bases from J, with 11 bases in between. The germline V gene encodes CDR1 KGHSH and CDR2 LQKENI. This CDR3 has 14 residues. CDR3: CASSPRQAAYEQYF. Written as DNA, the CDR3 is TGTGCCAGCTCACCCAGACAGGCCGCCTACGAGCAGTACTTC.

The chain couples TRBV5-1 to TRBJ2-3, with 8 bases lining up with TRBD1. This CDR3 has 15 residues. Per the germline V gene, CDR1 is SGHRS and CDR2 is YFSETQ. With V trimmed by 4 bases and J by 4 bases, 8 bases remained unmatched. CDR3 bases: TGCGCCAGCAGCCCGGACAGGGAAGCTTCAGATACGCAGTATTTT. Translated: CASSPDREASDTQYF.

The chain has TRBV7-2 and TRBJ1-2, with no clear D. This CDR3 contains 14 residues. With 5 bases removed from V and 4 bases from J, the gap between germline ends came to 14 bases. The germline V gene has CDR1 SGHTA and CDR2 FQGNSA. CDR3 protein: CASSPYRGIYGYTF. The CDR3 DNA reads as TGTGCCAGCAGCCCCTATCGGGGAATCTATGGCTACACCTTC.

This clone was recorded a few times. As DNA, the CDR3 is TGCGCCAGCAGCTTTGGGACTAGCGTAGGTACTGGGGCCAACGTCCTGACTTTC. Translated: CASSFGTSVGTGANVLTF. The rearrangement joins TRBV5-1 to TRBJ2-6; 10 bases line up with TRBD2. The CDR3 is 18 residues long. The germline CDR1 and CDR2 sequences are SGHRS and YFSETQ. V was clipped by 2 bases and J by 2 bases; unmatched bases: 7.

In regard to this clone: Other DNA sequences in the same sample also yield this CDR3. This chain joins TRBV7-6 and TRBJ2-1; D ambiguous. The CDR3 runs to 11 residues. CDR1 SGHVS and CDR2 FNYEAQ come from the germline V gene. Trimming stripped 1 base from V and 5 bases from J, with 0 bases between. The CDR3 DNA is TGTGCCAGCAGCTTAGACAATGAGCAGTTCTTC. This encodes CASSLDNEQFF.

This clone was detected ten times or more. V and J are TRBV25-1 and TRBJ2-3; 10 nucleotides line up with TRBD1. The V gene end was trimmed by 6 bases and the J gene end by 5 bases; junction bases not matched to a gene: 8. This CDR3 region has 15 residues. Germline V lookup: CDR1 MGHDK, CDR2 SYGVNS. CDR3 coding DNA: TGTGCCAGCAGCGATGGACAGGGGGTAGTAGATACGCAGTATTTT. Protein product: CASSDGQGVVDTQYF.

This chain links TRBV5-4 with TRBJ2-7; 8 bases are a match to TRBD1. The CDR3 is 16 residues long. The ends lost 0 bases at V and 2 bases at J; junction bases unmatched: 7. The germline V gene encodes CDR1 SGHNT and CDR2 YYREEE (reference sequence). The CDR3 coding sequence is TGTGCCAGCAGCTTGGGGGTGCGGGACAGGACCTACGAGCAGTACTTC. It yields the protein CASSLGVRDRTYEQYF.

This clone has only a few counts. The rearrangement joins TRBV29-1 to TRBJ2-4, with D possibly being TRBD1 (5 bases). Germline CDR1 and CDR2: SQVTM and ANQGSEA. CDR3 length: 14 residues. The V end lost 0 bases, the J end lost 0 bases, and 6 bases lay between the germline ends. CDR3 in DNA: TGCAGCGTTGAAGAGGGGCTAGCCAAAAACATTCAGTACTTC. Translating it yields CSVEEGLAKNIQYF.

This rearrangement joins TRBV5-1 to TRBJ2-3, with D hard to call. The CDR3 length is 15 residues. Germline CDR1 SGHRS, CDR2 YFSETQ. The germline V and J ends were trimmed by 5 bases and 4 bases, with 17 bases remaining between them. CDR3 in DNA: TGCGCCAGCAGAGTATCCCCTAGTGGTGCAGATACGCAGTATTTT. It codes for CASRVSPSGADTQYF.

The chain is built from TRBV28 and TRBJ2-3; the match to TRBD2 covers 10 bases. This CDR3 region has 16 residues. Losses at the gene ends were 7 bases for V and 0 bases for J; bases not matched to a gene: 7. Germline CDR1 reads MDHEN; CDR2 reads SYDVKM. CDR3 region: CASNERAGGSTDTQYF. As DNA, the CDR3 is TGTGCCAGCAACGAGAGAGCGGGGGGGAGCACAGATACGCAGTATTTT.

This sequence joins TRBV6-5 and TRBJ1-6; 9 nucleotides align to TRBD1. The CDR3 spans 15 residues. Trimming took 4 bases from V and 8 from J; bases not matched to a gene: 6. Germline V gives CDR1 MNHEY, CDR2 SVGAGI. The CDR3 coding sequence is TGTGCCAGCAGTTCCCGGGACAGGGTGGATTCACCCCTCCACTTT. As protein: CASSSRDRVDSPLHF.

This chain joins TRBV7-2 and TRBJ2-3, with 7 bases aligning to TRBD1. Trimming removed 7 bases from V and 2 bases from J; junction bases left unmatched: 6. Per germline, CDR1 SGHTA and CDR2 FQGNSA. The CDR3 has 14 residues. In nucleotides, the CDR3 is TGTGCCAGCAAAAGGGGGCAGAACACAGATACGCAGTATTTT. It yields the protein CASKRGQNTDTQYF. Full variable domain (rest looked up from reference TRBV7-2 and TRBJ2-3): GAGVSQSPSNKVTEKGKDVELRCDPISGHTALYWYRQSLGQGLEFLIYFQGNSAPDKSGLPSDRFSAERTGGSVSTLTIQRTQQEDSAVYLCASKRGQNTDTQYFGPGTRLTVL.

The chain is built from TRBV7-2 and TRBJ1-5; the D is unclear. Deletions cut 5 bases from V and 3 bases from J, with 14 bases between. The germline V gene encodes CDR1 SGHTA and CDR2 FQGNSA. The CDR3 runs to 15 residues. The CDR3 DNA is TGTGCCAGCAGCCGCGGCACGCCCTTCAATCAGCCCCAGCATTTT. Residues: CASSRGTPFNQPQHF.

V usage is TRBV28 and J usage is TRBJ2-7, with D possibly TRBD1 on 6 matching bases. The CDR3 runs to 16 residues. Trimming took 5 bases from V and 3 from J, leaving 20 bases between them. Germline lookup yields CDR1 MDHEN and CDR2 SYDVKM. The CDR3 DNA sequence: TGTGCCAGCAGTCGGACAGCTCCCTCTGGGCTCTACGAGCAGTACTTC. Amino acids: CASSRTAPSGLYEQYF. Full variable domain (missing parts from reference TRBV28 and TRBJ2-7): DVKVTQSSRYLVKRTGEKVFLECVQDMDHENMFWYRQDPGLGLRLIYFSYDVKMKEKGDIPEGYSVSREKKERFSLILESASTNQTSMYLCASSRTAPSGLYEQYFGPGTRLTVT.

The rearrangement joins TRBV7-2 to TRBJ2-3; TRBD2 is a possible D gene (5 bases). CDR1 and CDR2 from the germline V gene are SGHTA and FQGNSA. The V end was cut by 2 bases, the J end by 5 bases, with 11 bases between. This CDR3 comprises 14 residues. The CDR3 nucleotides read TGTGCCAGCAGCTTAACCCGGGGTGGAGATACGCAGTATTTT. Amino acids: CASSLTRGGDTQYF.

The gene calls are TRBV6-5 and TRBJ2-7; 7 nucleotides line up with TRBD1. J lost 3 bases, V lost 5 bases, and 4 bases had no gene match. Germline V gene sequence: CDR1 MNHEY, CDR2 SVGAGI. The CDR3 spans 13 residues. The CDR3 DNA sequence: TGTGCCAGCAGTAAGACAGGGTTCTACGAGCAGTACTTC. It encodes CASSKTGFYEQYF.

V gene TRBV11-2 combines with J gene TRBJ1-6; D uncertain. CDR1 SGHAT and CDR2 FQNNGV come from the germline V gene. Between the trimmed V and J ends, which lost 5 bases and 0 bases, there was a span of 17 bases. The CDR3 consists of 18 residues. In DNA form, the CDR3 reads TGTGCCAGCAGCCACCGAACGAGGATCGGCTCCTATAATTCACCCCTCCACTTT. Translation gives CASSHRTRIGSYNSPLHF.

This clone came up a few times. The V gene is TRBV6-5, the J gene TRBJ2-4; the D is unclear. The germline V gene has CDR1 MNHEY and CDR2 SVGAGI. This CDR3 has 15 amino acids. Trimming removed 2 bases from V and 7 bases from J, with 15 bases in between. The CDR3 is CASSYRQERMNIQYF. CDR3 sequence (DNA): TGTGCCAGCAGTTACAGGCAGGAAAGGATGAACATTCAGTACTTC.